These 2 T cell receptor beta chains were all obtained from the same sample, sequenced in a study of blood T cell repertoires in COVID-19. Profiled with immunoSEQ multiplex PCR; TCRdb holds only in-frame clones, not every one. Of some 200,000 clones detected, 75% to 85% appear once; the ten largest clones hold about 9.3%. Sequencing was carried out using PBMCs or T cells enriched from blood (not recorded which). These receptors were collected from a man in his forties who had recovered from COVID-19.

This clone has a single count. J is TRBJ2-3 and V is TRBV18; D perhaps matches TRBD2 (6 bases). The CDR3 sequence is 15 residues long. Trimming pared 2 bases from V and 2 bases from J, leaving 11 bases between. Germline V gives CDR1 KGHSH, CDR2 LQKENI. The CDR3: CASSPGSGVTDTQYF. CDR3 nucleotides: TGTGCCAGCTCACCAGGGTCGGGGGTCACAGATACGCAGTATTTT.

This chain joins TRBV12-3 or TRBV12-4 and TRBJ1-2, with 7 bases identical to TRBD1. CDR3 length: 12 residues. J was trimmed by 4 bases and V by 5 bases; bases with no gene match: 1. The CDR3 loop is CASSAGGYGYTF. DNA of the CDR3: TGTGCCAGCAGTGCAGGGGGCTATGGCTACACCTTC.